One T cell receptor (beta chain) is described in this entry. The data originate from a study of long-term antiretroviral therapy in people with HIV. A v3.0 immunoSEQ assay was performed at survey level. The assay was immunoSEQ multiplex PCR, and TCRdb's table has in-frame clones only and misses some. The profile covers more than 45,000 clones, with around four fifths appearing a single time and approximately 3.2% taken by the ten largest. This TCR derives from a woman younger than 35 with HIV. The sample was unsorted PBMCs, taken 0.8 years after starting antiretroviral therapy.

CDR3 sequence: CASRDKKDEQYF. The CDR3 DNA follows: TGCGCCAGCAGGGACAAAAAAGACGAGCAGTACTTC. The chain uses TRBV4-3 and TRBJ2-7; TRBD1 might be the D (5 bases). This CDR3 spans 12 amino acids. The germline V and J ends were trimmed by 6 bases and 5 bases, with 11 bases remaining between them. CDR1 and CDR2 (germline): LGHNA, YSLEER.